A selection of T cell receptor beta chains follows, all from one sample in a study of blood T cell repertoires in COVID-19. Assay used: immunoSEQ multiplex PCR; TCRdb lists only in-frame clones, some missing. The profile shows roughly 81,000 clones, around 87% of them singletons. The specimen was peripheral blood. The receptors here all came from a man aged 35 to 55 with acute or convalescent COVID-19. Each CDR3 is given with its conserved first and last residue. D genes are given only for firm matches. Expanded clones are given a class, and other clones once, few, many or no size at all.

d_call clone_size j_call v_call cdr3_aa cdr3_nt
NA NA TRBJ2-5 TRBV21-1 CASSKAELAGGRGETQYF TGTGCCAGCAGCAAAGCGGAGCTAGCGGGAGGGAGGGGAGAGACCCAGTACTTC
NA NA TRBJ2-1 TRBV6-1 CASSEPQVLAVNEQFF TGTGCCAGCAGTGAACCCCAGGTACTAGCTGTGAATGAGCAGTTCTTC
TRBD2 NA TRBJ2-1 TRBV5-4 CASSLAGAGRPPYNEQFF TGTGCCAGCAGCCTCGCGGGAGCGGGACGTCCCCCGTACAATGAGCAGTTCTTC
TRBD2 NA TRBJ2-2 TRBV30 CAWSVAGLAGVGDTGELFF TGTGCCTGGAGTGTTGCGGGACTAGCGGGAGTTGGCGACACCGGGGAGCTGTTTTTT
NA NA TRBJ1-1 TRBV12-3/TRBV12-4 CASSPLRDTEAFF TGTGCCAGCAGTCCCCTGAGGGACACTGAAGCTTTCTTT
TRBD1 once TRBJ1-2 TRBV7-2 CASSLDRDAYGYTF TGTGCCAGCAGCTTGGACAGGGATGCCTATGGCTACACCTTC
NA NA TRBJ2-1 TRBV5-4 CASSLARNAGPYNEQFF TGTGCCAGCAGCTTGGCCAGAAATGCGGGACCTTACAATGAGCAGTTCTTC
NA NA TRBJ1-5 TRBV3-1/TRBV3-2 CASSPRVGGNQPQHF TGTGCCAGCAGCCCCAGGGTAGGAGGCAATCAGCCCCAGCATTTT
NA NA TRBJ1-1 TRBV7-9 CASSRLETDEAFF TGTGCCAGCAGCCGACTAGAGACAGATGAAGCTTTCTTT
NA NA TRBJ2-5 TRBV11-2 CASTNVASPGTQYF TGTGCCAGCACAAACGTGGCGTCTCCGGGGACCCAGTACTTC
TRBD2 NA TRBJ2-6 TRBV9 CASSVSGRAPGANVLTF TGTGCCAGCAGCGTTAGCGGGAGGGCCCCTGGGGCCAACGTCCTGACTTTC
NA NA TRBJ2-5 TRBV11-2 CASRRAASGGETQYF TGTGCCAGCAGGCGAGCGGCTTCTGGGGGGGAGACCCAGTACTTC
TRBD2 NA TRBJ2-5 TRBV7-2 CASSSRTSGGPETQYF TGTGCCAGCAGCTCTAGGACTAGCGGGGGACCAGAGACCCAGTACTTC
TRBD1 NA TRBJ2-7 TRBV4-2 CASSQPATGGNEQYF TGTGCCAGCAGCCAACCGGCCACAGGGGGCAACGAGCAGTACTTC
TRBD2 NA TRBJ2-3 TRBV11-2 CASSLALGGADTQYF TGTGCCAGCAGCTTAGCCCTGGGGGGGGCAGATACGCAGTATTTT
TRBD2 NA TRBJ2-7 TRBV27 CASSTTSVHEQYF TGTGCCAGCAGTACGACTAGCGTCCACGAGCAGTACTTC